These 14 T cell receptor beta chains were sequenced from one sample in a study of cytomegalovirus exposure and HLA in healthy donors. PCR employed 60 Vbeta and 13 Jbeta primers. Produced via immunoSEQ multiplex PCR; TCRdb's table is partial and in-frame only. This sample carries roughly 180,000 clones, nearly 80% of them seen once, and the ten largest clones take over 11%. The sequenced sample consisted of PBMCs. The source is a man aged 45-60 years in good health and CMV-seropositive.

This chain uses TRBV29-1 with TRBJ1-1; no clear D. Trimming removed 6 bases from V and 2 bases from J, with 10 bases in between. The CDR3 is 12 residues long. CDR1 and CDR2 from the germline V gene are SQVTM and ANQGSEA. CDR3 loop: CSVNRHNTEAFF. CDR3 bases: TGCAGCGTCAATCGACATAACACTGAAGCTTTCTTT.

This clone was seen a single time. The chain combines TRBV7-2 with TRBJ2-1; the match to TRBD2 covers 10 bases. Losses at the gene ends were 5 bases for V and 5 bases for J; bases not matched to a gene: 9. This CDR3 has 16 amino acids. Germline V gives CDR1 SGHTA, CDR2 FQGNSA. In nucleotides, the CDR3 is TGTGCCAGCAGCGCCGGGGGAGCGGGGGGGCACAATGAGCAGTTCTTC. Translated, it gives CASSAGGAGGHNEQFF.

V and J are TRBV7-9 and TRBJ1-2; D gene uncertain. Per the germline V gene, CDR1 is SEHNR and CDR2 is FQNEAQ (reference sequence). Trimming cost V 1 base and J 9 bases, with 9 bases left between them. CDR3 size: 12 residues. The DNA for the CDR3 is TGTGCCAGCAGCTTAGAGGCCGACAGCTACACCTTC. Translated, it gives CASSLEADSYTF.

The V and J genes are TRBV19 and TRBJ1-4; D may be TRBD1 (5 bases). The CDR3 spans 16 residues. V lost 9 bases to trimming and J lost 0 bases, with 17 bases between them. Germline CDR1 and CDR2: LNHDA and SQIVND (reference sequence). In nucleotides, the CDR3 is TGTGCCAGCAGGGATCAGGCCGTTGCAACTAATGAAAAACTGTTTTTT. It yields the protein CASRDQAVATNEKLFF.

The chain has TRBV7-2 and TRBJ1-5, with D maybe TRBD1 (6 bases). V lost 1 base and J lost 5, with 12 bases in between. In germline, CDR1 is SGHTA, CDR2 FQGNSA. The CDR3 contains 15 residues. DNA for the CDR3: TGTGCCAGCAGCTTAGATCGGGGGGCATATCAGCCCCAGCATTTT. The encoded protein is CASSLDRGAYQPQHF.

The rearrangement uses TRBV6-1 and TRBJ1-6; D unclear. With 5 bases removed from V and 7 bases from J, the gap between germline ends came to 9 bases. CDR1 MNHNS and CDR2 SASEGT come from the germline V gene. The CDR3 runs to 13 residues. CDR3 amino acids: CASSPTGNSPLHF. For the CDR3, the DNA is TGTGCCAGCAGTCCGACGGGGAATTCACCCCTCCACTTT.

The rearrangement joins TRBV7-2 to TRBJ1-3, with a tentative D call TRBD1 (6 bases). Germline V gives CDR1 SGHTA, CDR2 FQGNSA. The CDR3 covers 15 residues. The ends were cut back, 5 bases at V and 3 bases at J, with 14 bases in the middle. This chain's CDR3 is CASSRAGHRGNTIYF. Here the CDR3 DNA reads TGTGCCAGCAGCAGAGCGGGACACCGTGGAAACACCATATATTTT.

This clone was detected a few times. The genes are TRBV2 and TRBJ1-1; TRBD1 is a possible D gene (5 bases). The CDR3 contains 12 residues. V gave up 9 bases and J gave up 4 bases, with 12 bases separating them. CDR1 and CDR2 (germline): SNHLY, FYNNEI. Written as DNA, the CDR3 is TGTGCCAGTCTTCAGGGTATCACTGAAGCTTTCTTT. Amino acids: CASLQGITEAFF.

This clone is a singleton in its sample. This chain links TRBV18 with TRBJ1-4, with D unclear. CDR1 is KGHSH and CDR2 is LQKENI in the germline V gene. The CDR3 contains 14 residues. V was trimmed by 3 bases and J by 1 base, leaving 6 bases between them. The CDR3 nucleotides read TGTGCCAGCTCACCGGGCCTAACTAATGAAAAACTGTTTTTT. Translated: CASSPGLTNEKLFF.

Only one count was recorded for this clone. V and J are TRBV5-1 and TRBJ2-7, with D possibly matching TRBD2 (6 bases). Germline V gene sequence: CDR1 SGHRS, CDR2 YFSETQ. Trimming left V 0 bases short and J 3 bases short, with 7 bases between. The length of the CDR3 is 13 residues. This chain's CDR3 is CASSLGGGYEQYF. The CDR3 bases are TGCGCCAGCAGCTTGGGGGGAGGCTACGAGCAGTACTTC.

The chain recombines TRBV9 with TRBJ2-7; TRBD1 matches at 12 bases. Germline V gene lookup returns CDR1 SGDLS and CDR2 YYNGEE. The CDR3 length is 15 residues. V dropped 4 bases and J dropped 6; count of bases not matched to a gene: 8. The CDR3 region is CASSPWGTGGSEQYF. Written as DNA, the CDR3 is TGTGCCAGCAGCCCCTGGGGGACAGGGGGCTCCGAGCAGTACTTC.

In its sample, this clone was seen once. Here the CDR3 DNA reads TGTGCCTGGGCCGACAGTAGACACTACACCTTC. As protein: CAWADSRHYTF. The V gene is TRBV30, the J gene TRBJ1-2; TRBD1 is a possible D gene (5 bases). This CDR3 is 11 amino acids long. Germline V gene data show CDR1 as GTSNPN and CDR2 as SVGIG (reference sequence). V lost 5 bases and J 10 bases, leaving 14 bases between the germline ends.

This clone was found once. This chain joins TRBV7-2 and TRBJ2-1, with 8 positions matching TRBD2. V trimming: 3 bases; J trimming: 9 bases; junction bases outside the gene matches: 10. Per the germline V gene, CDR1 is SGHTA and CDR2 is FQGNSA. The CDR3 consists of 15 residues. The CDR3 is CASSFSTSGFREQFF. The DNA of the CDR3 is TGTGCCAGCAGCTTTTCCACTAGCGGATTCCGTGAGCAGTTCTTC. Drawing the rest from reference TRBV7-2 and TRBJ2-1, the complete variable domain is GAGVSQSPSNKVTEKGKDVELRCDPISGHTALYWYRQSLGQGLEFLIYFQGNSAPDKSGLPSDRFSAERTGGSVSTLTIQRTQQEDSAVYLCASSFSTSGFREQFFGPGTRLTVL.

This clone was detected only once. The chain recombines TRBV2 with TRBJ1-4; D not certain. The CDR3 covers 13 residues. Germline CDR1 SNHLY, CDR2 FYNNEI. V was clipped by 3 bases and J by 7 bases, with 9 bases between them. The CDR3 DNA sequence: TGTGCCAGCAGTGATCAAGTCAGTGAAAAACTGTTTTTT. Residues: CASSDQVSEKLFF.